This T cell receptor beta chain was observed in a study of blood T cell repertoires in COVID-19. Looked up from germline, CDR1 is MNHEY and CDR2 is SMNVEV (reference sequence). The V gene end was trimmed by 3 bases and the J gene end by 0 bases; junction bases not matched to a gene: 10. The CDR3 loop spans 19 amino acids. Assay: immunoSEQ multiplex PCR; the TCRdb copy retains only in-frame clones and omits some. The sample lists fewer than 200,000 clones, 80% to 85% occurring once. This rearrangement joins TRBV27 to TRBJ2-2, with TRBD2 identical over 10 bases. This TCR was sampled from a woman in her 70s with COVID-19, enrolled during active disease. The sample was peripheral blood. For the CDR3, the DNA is TGTGCCAGCAGTTTCTCCGGACTAGCGGAGACTTCGAACACCGGGGAGCTGTTTTTT. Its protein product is CASSFSGLAETSNTGELFF.